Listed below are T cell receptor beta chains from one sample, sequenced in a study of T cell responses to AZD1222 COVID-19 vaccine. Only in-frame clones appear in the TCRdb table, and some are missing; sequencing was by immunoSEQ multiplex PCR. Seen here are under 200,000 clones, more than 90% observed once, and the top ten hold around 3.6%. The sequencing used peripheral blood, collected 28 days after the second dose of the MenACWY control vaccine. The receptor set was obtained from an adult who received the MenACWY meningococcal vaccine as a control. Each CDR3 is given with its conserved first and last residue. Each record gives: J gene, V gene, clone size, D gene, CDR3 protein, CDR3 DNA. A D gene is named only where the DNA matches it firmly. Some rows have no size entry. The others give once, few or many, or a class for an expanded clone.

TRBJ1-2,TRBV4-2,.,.,CASSQGGTGYTF,TGTGCCAGCAGCCAGGGGGGGACCGGCTACACCTTC
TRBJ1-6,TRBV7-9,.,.,CASSLNGIASPLHF,TGTGCCAGCAGCTTAAACGGGATTGCTTCACCCCTCCACTTT
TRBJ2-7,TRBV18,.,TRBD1,CASSRQGAQEQYF,TGTGCCAGCTCACGCCAGGGGGCTCAAGAGCAGTACTTC
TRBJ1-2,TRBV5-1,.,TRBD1,CASSAGTAGIYGYTF,TGCGCCAGCAGCGCCGGGACAGCGGGAATTTATGGCTACACCTTC
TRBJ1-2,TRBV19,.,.,CASSMFPQAGYTF,TGTGCCAGTAGTATGTTCCCTCAAGCGGGCTACACCTTC
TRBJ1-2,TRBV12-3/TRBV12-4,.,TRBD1,CASTPTGEDGYTF,TGTGCCAGCACCCCGACAGGGGAGGATGGCTACACCTTC
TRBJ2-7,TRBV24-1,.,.,CATSEDSFDEQYF,TGTGCCACCAGTGAGGACAGTTTTGACGAGCAGTACTTC
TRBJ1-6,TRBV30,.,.,CAWIGTYNSPLHF,TGTGCCTGGATCGGCACTTATAATTCACCCCTCCACTTT
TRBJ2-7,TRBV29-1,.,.,CSVTDYAYEQYF,TGCAGCGTTACGGACTATGCCTACGAGCAGTACTTC
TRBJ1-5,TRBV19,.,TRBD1,CASSTTGGNQPQHF,TGTGCCAGTAGTACGACAGGGGGCAATCAGCCCCAGCATTTT
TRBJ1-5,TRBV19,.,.,CASSRDPGASQPQHF,TGTGCCAGTAGTAGGGACCCAGGGGCCAGTCAGCCCCAGCATTTT
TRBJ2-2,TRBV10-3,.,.,CAISDLGTRRTGELFF,TGTGCCATCAGTGATCTCGGGACACGGAGAACCGGGGAGCTGTTTTTT
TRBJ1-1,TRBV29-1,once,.,CSVGETFYTEAFF,TGCAGCGTTGGTGAGACCTTCTACACTGAAGCTTTCTTT
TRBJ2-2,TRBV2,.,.,CASRVSDANTGELFF,TGTGCCAGCAGGGTCAGTGATGCGAACACCGGGGAGCTGTTTTTT
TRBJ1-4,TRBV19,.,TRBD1,CASSIRGQGTEKLFF,TGTGCCAGTAGTATTCGGGGACAGGGGACTGAAAAACTGTTTTTT
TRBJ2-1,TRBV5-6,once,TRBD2,CASSPLRTSGRGEQFF,TGTGCCAGCAGCCCCCTCCGGACTAGCGGGAGGGGTGAGCAGTTCTTC
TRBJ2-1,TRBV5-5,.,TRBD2,CASSSRLAGSIYEQFF,TGTGCCAGCAGCTCCAGACTAGCGGGATCGATCTATGAGCAGTTCTTC
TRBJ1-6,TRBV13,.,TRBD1,CASSLVPGQRGSSSYNSPLHF,TGTGCCAGCAGCTTAGTCCCGGGACAGCGGGGATCCAGCTCCTATAATTCACCCCTCCACTTT
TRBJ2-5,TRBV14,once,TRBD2,CASSRLAGGPETQYF,TGTGCCAGCAGCCGCCTAGCGGGAGGGCCGGAGACCCAGTACTTC
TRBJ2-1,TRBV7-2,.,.,CASSLGVINEQFF,TGTGCCAGCAGCTTAGGGGTGATCAATGAGCAGTTCTTC
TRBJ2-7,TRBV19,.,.,CASSIDLERETEQYF,TGTGCCAGTAGTATAGATCTAGAGAGGGAGACCGAGCAGTACTTC
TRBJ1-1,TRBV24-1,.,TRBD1,CATSDLEGQGADTEAFF,TGTGCCACCAGTGATTTGGAGGGACAGGGGGCGGACACTGAAGCTTTCTTT
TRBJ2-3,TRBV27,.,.,CASSSGRIVTDTQYF,TGTGCCAGCAGCTCAGGGAGGATAGTCACAGATACGCAGTATTTT
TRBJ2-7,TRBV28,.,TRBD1,CASSSVDRVRYEQYF,TGTGCCAGCAGTTCCGTCGACAGGGTAAGGTACGAGCAGTACTTC
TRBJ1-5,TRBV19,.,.,CASSKGGGNQPQHF,TGTGCCAGTAGTAAGGGTGGGGGCAATCAGCCCCAGCATTTT
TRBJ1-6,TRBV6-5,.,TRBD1,CASSPEGQYNSPLHF,TGTGCCAGCAGTCCCGAGGGACAGTATAATTCACCCCTCCACTTT
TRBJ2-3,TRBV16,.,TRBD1,CASSHVTGGVDTQYF,TGTGCCAGCAGCCACGTGACAGGGGGAGTCGATACGCAGTATTTT
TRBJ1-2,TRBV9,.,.,CASSAQDAGFPRYGYTF,TGTGCCAGCAGCGCTCAAGATGCGGGGTTTCCCCGCTATGGCTACACCTTC
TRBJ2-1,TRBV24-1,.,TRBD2,CATSDLRLAGGGDEQFF,TGTGCCACCAGTGATTTGAGGCTAGCGGGAGGAGGGGATGAGCAGTTCTTC
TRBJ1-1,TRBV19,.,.,CASSNPIVRRWKNTEAFF,TGTGCCAGTAGCAACCCTATAGTCCGACGGTGGAAGAACACTGAAGCTTTCTTT
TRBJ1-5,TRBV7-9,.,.,CASSKAGQPQHF,TGTGCCAGCAGCAAAGCCGGGCAGCCCCAGCATTTT
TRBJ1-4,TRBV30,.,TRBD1,CAWHPGGATNEKLFF,TGTGCCTGGCATCCAGGGGGAGCAACTAATGAAAAACTGTTTTTT
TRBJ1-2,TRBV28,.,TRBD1,CASSTRTGENDYGYTF,TGTGCCAGCAGTACCCGGACAGGGGAAAATGACTATGGCTACACCTTC
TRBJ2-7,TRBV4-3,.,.,CASSQDSLAYEQYF,TGCGCCAGCAGCCAAGATAGCCTAGCCTACGAGCAGTACTTC
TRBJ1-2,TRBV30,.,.,CALKRGNYGYTF,TGTGCCTTAAAACGGGGAAACTATGGCTACACCTTC
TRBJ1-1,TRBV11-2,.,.,CASSFGGSEAFF,TGTGCCAGCAGCTTCGGGGGGTCTGAAGCTTTCTTT
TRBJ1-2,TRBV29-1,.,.,CSVDGGRGYTF,TGCAGCGTTGACGGTGGTAGGGGCTACACCTTC
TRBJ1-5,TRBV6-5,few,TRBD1,CASSSYRGTSQPQHF,TGTGCCAGCAGTTCGTACAGGGGGACGTCTCAGCCCCAGCATTTT
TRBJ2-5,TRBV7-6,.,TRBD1,CASRQGAQETQYF,TGTGCCAGCAGACAGGGGGCCCAAGAGACCCAGTACTTC
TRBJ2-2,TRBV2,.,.,CASSREGAVGELFF,TGTGCCAGCAGTCGGGAGGGGGCAGTCGGGGAGCTGTTTTTT
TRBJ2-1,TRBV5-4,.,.,CASSLHLSTLGNEQFF,TGTGCCAGCAGCTTGCACCTCTCGACCCTGGGGAATGAGCAGTTCTTC
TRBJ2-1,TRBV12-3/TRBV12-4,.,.,CASSPSDKQFF,TGTGCCAGCAGTCCTTCCGATAAGCAGTTCTTC
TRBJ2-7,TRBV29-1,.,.,CSVEGNEQYF,TGCAGCGTTGAGGGTAACGAGCAGTACTTC
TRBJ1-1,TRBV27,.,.,CASSLQLNTEAFF,TGTGCCAGCAGTTTGCAACTGAACACTGAAGCTTTCTTT
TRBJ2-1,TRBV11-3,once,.,CASSRLGVLYNEQFF,TGTGCCAGCAGCCGTCTCGGAGTACTATACAATGAGCAGTTCTTC
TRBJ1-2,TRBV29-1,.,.,CSVETALHYGYTF,TGCAGCGTTGAAACAGCCCTTCACTATGGCTACACCTTC
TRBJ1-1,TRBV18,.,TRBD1,CASSPLDRPLAFF,TGTGCCAGCTCACCACTGGACAGGCCTTTGGCTTTCTTT
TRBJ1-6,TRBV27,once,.,CASSFRDRNSPLHF,TGTGCCAGCAGTTTCCGGGATCGGAATTCACCCCTCCACTTT
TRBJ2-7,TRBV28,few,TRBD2,CASSLAGELGEQYF,TGTGCCAGCAGTCTAGCGGGAGAACTGGGCGAGCAGTACTTC
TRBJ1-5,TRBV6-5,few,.,CASRRMANQPQHF,TGTGCCAGCAGACGTATGGCTAATCAGCCCCAGCATTTT
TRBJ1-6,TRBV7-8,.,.,CASSLGRNSPLHF,TGTGCCAGCAGCTTAGGGCGAAATTCACCCCTCCACTTT
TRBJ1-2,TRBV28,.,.,CASSTSVRGLHGYGYTF,.
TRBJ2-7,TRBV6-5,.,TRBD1,CASRGPGQGGYF,TGTGCCAGCAGGGGTCCGGGACAGGGGGGATACTTC
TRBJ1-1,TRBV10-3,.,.,CAIGVDLGTEAFF,TGTGCCATCGGGGTTGATCTGGGCACTGAAGCTTTCTTT
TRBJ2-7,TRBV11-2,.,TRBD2,CASTRIRLAGGSYEQYF,TGTGCCAGCACCCGAATCCGGCTAGCGGGGGGCTCCTACGAGCAGTACTTC